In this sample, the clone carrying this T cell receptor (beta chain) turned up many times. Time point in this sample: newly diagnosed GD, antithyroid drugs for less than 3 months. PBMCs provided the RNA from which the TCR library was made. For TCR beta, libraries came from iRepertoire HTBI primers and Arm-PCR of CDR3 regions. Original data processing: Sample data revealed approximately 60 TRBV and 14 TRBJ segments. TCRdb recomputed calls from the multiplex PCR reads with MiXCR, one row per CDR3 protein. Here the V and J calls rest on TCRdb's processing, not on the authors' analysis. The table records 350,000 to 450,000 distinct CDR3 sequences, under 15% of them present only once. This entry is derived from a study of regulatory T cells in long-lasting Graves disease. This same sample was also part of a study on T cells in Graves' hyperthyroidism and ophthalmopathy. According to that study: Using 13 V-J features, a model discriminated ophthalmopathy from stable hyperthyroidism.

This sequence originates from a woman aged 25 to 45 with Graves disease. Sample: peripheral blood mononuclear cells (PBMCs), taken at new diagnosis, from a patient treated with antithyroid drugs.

In nucleotides, the CDR3 is TGTGCCAGCAGTTTAGGTTTCCGGGAGCCCCAGCATTTT. It codes for CASSLGFREPQHF. J is TRBJ1-5 and V is TRBV28; D gene ambiguous. Germline CDR1 MDHEN, CDR2 SYDVKM. The V end was cut by 2 bases, the J end by 8 bases, with 10 bases between. This CDR3 comprises 13 residues. Combining the CDR3 with reference TRBV28 and TRBJ1-5 gives the whole variable domain DVKVTQSSRYLVKRTGEKVFLECVQDMDHENMFWYRQDPGLGLRLIYFSYDVKMKEKGDIPEGYSVSREKKERFSLILESASTNQTSMYLCASSLGFREPQHFGDGTRLSIL.